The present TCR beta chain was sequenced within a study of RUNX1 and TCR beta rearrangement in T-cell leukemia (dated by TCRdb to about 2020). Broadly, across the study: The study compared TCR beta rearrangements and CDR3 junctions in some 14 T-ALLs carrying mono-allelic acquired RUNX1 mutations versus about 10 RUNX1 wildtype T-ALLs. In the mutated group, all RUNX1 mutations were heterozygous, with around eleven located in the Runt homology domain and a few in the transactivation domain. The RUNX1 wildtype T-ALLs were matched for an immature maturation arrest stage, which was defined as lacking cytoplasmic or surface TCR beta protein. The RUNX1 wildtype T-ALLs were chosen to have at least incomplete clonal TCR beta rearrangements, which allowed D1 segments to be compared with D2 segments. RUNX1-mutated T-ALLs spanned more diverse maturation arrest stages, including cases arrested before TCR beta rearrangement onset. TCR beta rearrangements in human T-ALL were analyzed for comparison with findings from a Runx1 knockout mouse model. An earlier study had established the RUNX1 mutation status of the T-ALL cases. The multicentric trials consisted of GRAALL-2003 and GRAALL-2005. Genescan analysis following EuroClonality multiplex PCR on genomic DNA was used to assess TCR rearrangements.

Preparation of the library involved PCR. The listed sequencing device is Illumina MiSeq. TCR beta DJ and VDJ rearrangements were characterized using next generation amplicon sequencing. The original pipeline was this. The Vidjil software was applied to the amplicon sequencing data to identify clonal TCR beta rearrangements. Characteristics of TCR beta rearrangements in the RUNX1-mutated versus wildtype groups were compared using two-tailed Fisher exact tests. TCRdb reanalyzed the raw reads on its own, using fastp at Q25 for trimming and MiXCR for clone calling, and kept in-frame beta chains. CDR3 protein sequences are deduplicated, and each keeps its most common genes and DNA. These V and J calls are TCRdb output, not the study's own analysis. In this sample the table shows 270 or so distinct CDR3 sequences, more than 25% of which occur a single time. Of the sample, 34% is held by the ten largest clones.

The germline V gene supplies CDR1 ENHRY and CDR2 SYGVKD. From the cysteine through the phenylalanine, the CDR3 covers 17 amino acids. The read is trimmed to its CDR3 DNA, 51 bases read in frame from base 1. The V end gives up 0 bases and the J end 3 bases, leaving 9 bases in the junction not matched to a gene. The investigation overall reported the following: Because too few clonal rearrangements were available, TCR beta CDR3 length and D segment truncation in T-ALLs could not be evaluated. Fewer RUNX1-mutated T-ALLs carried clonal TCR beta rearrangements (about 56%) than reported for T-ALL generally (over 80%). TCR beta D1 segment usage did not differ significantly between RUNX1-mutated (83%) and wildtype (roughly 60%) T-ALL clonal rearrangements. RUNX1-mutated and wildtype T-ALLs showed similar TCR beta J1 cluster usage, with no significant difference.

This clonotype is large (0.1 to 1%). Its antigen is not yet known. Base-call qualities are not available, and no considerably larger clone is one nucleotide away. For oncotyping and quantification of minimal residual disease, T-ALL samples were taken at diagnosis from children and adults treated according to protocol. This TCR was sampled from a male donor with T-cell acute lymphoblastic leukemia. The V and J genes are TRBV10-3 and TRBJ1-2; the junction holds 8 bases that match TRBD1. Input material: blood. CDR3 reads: CAISESSQGAFHYGYTF. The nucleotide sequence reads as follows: TGTGCCATCAGTGAGTCTTCTCAGGGGGCATTCCACTATGGCTACACCTTC.